These 8 T cell receptor beta chains came from one sample sequenced in a study of molecular identifiers for immune sequencing clone quantification. TCRdb re-called the PCR reads through MiXCR, storing one row per CDR3 protein. The sample includes 88,000 or so distinct CDR3 sequences, roughly a fifth of them seen just once. The sample consisted of naive CD8+ T cells from blood, with Jurkat cell RNA spiked in. Noted subset: FACS-sorted CD8+CD4-CCR7+CD45RA+ naive T cells. The receptors here all came from a human donor in good health. Some libraries in this study had Jurkat cell RNA spiked in.

This clonotype was observed a few times. The V gene is TRBV20-1, the J gene TRBJ1-1; TRBD1 matches 9 bases. Germline values: CDR1 DFQATT, CDR2 SNEGSKA (reference sequence). V was clipped by 5 bases and J by 4 bases; unmatched bases: 8. The length of the CDR3 is 14 residues. CDR3 amino acids: CSAPRTGVGTEAFF. Here the CDR3 DNA reads TGCAGTGCTCCCCGGACAGGGGTAGGCACTGAAGCTTTCTTT.

This clonotype occurred many times. The chain combines TRBV4-3 with TRBJ2-1; 7 positions agree with TRBD1. Germline CDR1 reads LGHNA; CDR2 reads YSLEER. V lost 0 bases and J lost 7; bases outside the gene matches: 3. The CDR3 extends over 14 amino acids. The CDR3 sequence is CASSQDSGGNEQFF. The CDR3 bases are TGCGCCAGCAGCCAAGATTCAGGGGGTAATGAGCAGTTCTTC.

With regard to this clonotype: This may arise from a read error, as a much more abundant clone is one base away. The chain combines TRBV7-6 with TRBJ2-5, with 10 bases lining up with TRBD2. Germline-derived CDR1 and CDR2 are SGHVS and FNYEAQ. Unmatched junction bases numbered 5, after V lost 5 bases and J lost 5 bases. This CDR3 is built from 14 residues. CDR3 sequence (DNA): TGTGCCAGCAGCATTAGCGGGGGGCGCGAGACCCAGTACTTC. Translation: CASSISGGRETQYF.

With regard to this clonotype: This could be a read error, since a much larger clone is one nucleotide away. The gene calls are TRBV5-1 and TRBJ1-1, with a weak D call TRBD1 (6 bases). The CDR3 extends over 14 amino acids. The ends were cut back, 1 base at V and 10 bases at J, with 17 bases in the middle. The V gene's germline CDR1 is SGHRS and CDR2 YFSETQ. The CDR3 here is CASSLLQGPPGAFF. The CDR3 region has the DNA TGCGCCAGCAGCTTGTTACAGGGCCCCCCTGGAGCTTTCTTT. The entire variable domain, with the rest obtained from reference TRBV5-1 and TRBJ1-1, is as follows: KAGVTQTPRYLIKTRGQQVTLSCSPISGHRSVSWYQQTPGQGLQFLFEYFSETQRNKGNFPGRFSGRQFSNSRSEMNVSTLELGDSALYLCASSLLQGPPGAFFGQGTRLTVV.

This clonotype appeared many times. The CDR3 DNA reads TGTGCCACCTCTAGCGGGGCCACAGATACGCAGTATTTT. Its protein is CATSSGATDTQYF. The V and J genes are TRBV6-4 and TRBJ2-3, with 9 bases fitting TRBD2. CDR1 is MRHNA and CDR2 is SNTAGT in the germline V gene. The V gene end was trimmed by 10 bases and the J gene end by 2 bases; junction bases not matched to a gene: 4. This CDR3 has 13 residues.

The sample holds many counts of this clonotype. The chain joins TRBV7-6 to TRBJ2-6; D ambiguous. The CDR3 runs 16 residues. Trimming took 6 bases from V and 0 from J, leaving 12 bases between them. The germline CDR1 and CDR2 sequences are SGHVS and FNYEAQ. Here the CDR3 reads CASRPSSDSGANVLTF. Written as DNA, the CDR3 is TGTGCCAGCAGGCCCAGTTCCGACTCTGGGGCCAACGTCCTGACTTTC.

This clonotype has at least ten counts. The chain joins TRBV5-1 to TRBJ2-7, with TRBD2 matching 11 bases. CDR1 is SGHRS, CDR2 YFSETQ, per germline. The CDR3 spans 15 residues. Trimming took 4 bases from V and 3 from J; bases not matched to a gene: 6. The CDR3, as DNA: TGCGCCAGCAGCGCCGGGACTAGCGGACTCTACGAGCAGTACTTC. Its protein product is CASSAGTSGLYEQYF.

On this clonotype: It may be a read error: a sequence one base away is much more abundant. The chain employs TRBV19 and TRBJ1-1; D is unresolved. Per the germline V gene, CDR1 is LNHDA and CDR2 is SQIVND (reference sequence). The CDR3 is 14 amino acids. The CDR3 is CASSPYTGNTGAFF. The CDR3 DNA is TGTGCCAGTAGTCCATACACGGGAAACACTGGAGCTTTCTTT. The complete variable domain, with remaining parts taken from reference TRBV19 and TRBJ1-1, reads DGGITQSPKYLFRKEGQNVTLSCEQNLNHDAMYWYRQDPGQGLRLIYYSQIVNDFQKGDIAEGYSVSREKKESFPLTVTSAQKNPTAFYLCASSPYTGNTGAFFGQGTRLTVV.